The TCR beta chain described here comes from a study of cytomegalovirus exposure and HLA in healthy donors. Findings of the study overall: Three chains linked to CMV were shown in vitro to be specific for CMV antigens.

Libraries were prepared by immunoSEQ multiplex PCR; TCRdb keeps only in-frame clonotypes and omits some of them. The table has under 300,000 clones, around 86% seen once. The CDR3 is 17 residues long. Trimming took 4 bases from V and 0 from J, leaving 17 bases between them. Germline CDR1 reads SGDLS; CDR2 reads YYNGEE. Of note for this clone: Its matching antigen is unknown.

The sample taken for sequencing was PBMCs. The chain has TRBV9 and TRBJ2-1; unclear D gene. The receptor's source is a young woman in good health and CMV-seronegative. The CDR3 protein is CASSISGPWASYNEQFF. In DNA, the CDR3 is TGTGCCAGCAGCATCTCCGGTCCGTGGGCCTCCTACAATGAGCAGTTCTTC.